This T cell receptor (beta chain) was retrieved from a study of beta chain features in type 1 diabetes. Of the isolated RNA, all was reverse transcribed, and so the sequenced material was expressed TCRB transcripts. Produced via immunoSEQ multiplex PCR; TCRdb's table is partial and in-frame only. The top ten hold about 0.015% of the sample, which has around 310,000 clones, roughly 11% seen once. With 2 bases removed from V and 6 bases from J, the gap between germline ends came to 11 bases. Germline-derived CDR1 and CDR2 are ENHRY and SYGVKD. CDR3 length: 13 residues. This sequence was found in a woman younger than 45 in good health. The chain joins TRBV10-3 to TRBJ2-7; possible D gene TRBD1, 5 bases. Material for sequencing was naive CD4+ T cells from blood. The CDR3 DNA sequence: TGTGCCATCAGTGAGGGCAGGGTCGTCGAGCAGTACTTC. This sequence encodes CAISEGRVVEQYF.